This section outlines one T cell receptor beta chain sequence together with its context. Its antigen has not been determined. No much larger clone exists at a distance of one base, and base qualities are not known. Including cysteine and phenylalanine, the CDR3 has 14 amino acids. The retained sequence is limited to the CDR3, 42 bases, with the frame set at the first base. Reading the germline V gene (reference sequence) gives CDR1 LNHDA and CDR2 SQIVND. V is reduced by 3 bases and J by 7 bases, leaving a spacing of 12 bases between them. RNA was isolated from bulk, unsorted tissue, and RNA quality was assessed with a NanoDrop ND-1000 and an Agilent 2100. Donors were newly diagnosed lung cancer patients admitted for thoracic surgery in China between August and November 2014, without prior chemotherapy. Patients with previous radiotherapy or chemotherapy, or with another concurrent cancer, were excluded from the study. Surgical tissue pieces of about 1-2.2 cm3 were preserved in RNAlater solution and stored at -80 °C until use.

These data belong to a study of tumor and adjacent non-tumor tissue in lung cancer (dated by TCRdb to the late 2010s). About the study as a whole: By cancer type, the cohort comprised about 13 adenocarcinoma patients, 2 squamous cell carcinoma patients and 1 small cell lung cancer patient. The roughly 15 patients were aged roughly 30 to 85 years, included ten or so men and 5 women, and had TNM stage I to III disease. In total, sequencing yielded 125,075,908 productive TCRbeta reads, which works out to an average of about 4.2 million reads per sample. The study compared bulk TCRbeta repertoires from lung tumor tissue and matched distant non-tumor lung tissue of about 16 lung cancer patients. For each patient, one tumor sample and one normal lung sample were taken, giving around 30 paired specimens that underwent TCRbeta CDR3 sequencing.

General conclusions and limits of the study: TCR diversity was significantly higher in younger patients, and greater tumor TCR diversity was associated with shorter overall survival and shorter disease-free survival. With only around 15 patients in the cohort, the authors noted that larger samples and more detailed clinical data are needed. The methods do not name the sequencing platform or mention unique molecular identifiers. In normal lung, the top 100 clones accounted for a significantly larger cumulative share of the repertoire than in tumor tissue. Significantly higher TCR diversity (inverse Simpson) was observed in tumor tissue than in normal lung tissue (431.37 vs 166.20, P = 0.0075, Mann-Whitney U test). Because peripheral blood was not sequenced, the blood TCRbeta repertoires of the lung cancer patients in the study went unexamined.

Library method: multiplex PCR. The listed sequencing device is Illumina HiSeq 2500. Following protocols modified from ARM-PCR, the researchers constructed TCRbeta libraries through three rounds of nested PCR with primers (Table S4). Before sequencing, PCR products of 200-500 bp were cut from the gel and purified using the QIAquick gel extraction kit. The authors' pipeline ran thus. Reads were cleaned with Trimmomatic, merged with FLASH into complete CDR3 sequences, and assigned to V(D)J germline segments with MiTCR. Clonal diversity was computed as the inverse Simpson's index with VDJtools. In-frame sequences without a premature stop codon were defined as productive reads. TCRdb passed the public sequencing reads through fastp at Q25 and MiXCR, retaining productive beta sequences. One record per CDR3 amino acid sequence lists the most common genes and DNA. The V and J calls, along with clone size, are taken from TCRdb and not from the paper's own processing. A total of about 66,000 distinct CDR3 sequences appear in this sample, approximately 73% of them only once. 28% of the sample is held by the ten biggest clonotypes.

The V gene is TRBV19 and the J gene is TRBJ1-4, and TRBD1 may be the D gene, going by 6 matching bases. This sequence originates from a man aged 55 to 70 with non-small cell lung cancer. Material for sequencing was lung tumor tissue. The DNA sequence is TGTGCCAGTAGTATGGTACAGGGAGGTGAAAAACTGTTTTTT. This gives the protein CASSMVQGGEKLFF.